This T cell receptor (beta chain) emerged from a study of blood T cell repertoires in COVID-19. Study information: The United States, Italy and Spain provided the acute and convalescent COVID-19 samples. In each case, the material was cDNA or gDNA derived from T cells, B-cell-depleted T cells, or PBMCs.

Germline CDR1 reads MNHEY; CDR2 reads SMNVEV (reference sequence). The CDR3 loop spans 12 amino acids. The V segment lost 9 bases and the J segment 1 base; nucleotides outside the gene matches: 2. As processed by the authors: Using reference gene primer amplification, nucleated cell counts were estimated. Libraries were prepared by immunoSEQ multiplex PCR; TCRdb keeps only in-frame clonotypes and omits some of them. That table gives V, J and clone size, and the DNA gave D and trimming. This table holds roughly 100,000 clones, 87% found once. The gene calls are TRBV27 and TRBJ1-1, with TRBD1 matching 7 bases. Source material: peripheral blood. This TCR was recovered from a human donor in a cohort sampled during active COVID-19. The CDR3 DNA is TGTGCCAGGGACAGGCCGAACACTGAAGCTTTCTTT. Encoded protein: CARDRPNTEAFF.